A single sample is the source of the 7 T cell receptor beta chains below, sequenced in a study of T cell clusters in autoimmune cytopenias. TRB rearrangements were amplified by touch-down multiplex PCR with mixed TRB-A/B primers. TCRdb re-called the multiplex PCR reads; every CDR3 protein appears as one record, without DNA. This table lists nearly 15,000 distinct CDR3 sequences. Each sample's input was roughly 250 ng genomic DNA, 35,000 to 40,000 genome equivalents. These sequences were also reported in another study, on T cell repertoires in aging, cancer and after chemotherapy.

Specimen: peripheral blood. These receptors originate from a human donor in good health.

The chain combines TRBV5-1 with TRBJ2-5; TCRdb names TRBD2, which stays unverified in the absence of DNA. This CDR3 contains 17 residues. Germline CDR1 and CDR2: SGHRS and YFSETQ. The CDR3 spells CASSLAVSGRAEETQYF.

The rearrangement links TRBV6-5 to TRBJ2-3; the TRBD2 assignment by TCRdb is unverifiable without DNA. The CDR3 is 15 residues long. From germline, CDR1 is MNHEY and CDR2 SVGAGI. CDR3 region: CASSRGLGSRDTQYF.

This sequence joins TRBV4-3 and TRBJ2-7; TCRdb's assignment of TRBD2 cannot be checked, as there is no DNA. The CDR3 is 16 amino acids. CDR1 is LGHNA and CDR2 is YSLEER in the germline V gene. This chain's CDR3 is CASSPNWGTSGYEQYF.

The chain joins TRBV19 to TRBJ2-1; there is no DNA to check the TCRdb D call of TRBD2. There are 17 residues in the CDR3. CDR1 LNHDA and CDR2 SQIVND come from the germline V gene (reference sequence). The CDR3 sequence: CASSTGLAGSTYNEQFF.

The chain uses TRBV18 and TRBJ1-3; TCRdb picks TRBD1, but there is no DNA to check that call. The CDR3 length is 15 residues. CDR1 KGHSH and CDR2 LQKENI come from the germline V gene. The CDR3: CASSPYRDSGNTIYF.

Considering frequency, this clonotype is medium-sized. The chain links TRBV29-1 to TRBJ2-7; TCRdb's D gene call, TRBD1, goes unchecked for lack of DNA. The CDR3 has 14 amino acids. From germline, CDR1 is SQVTM and CDR2 ANQGSEA. This chain's CDR3 is CSLNPGQRRYEQYF.

The chain is built from TRBV6-1 and TRBJ2-1. Germline CDR1 and CDR2: MNHNS and SASEGT. This CDR3 spans 15 amino acids. CDR3 amino acids: CASSELQTLYNEQFF.